One and the same sample provided the 15 T cell receptor beta chains below, sequenced in a study of cytomegalovirus exposure and HLA in healthy donors. Data came from immunoSEQ multiplex PCR; TCRdb stores just in-frame clones and leaves some out. The data show 150,000 to 200,000 clones, 84% seen once. Sequencing was carried out using PBMCs. These receptors were taken from a young man in good health and CMV-seropositive.

V is TRBV2 and J is TRBJ1-1, with D unresolved. From germline, CDR1 is SNHLY and CDR2 FYNNEI. The CDR3 is made up of 12 amino acids. With 7 bases removed from V and 4 bases from J, the gap between germline ends came to 10 bases. The CDR3 spells CASMGPFTEAFF. CDR3 in DNA: TGTGCCAGCATGGGCCCATTCACTGAAGCTTTCTTT.

The CDR3 DNA sequence: TGTGCCAGCAGTCCACCCGGGGACTGGGAGGGCTACACCTTC. Its translation is CASSPPGDWEGYTF. The chain joins TRBV28 to TRBJ1-2; D may be TRBD1 (5 bases). V lost 5 bases, J lost 8 bases, and 18 bases lay in between. The CDR3 length is 14 residues. Per the germline V gene, CDR1 is MDHEN and CDR2 is SYDVKM.

The DNA for the CDR3 is TGCAGCGTCGAGGGACTAGCAGCAGATACGCAGTATTTT. As protein: CSVEGLAADTQYF. V gene TRBV29-1 combines with J gene TRBJ2-3, with 9 positions matching TRBD2. There are 13 residues in the CDR3. The ends lost 6 bases at V and 4 bases at J; junction bases unmatched: 5. The germline gives CDR1 SQVTM, CDR2 ANQGSEA.

V and J are TRBV5-1 and TRBJ1-1; 8 bases are shared with TRBD1. CDR1 is SGHRS and CDR2 is YFSETQ in the germline V gene. The CDR3 has 15 residues. Trimming took 1 base from V and 4 from J; bases not matched to a gene: 6. In DNA form, the CDR3 reads TGCGCCAGCAGCTTGCAACTCACAGGGGGCACTGAAGCTTTCTTT. Its translation: CASSLQLTGGTEAFF.

The rearrangement joins TRBV9 to TRBJ2-1; TRBD2 is a possible D gene (5 bases). The germline V gene has CDR1 SGDLS and CDR2 YYNGEE. The V end was cut by 3 bases, the J end by 8 bases, with 9 bases between. The length of the CDR3 is 12 residues. The chain's CDR3 is CASSGELDEQFF. The CDR3 DNA is TGTGCCAGCAGCGGGGAGTTGGATGAGCAGTTCTTC.

J is TRBJ2-2 and V is TRBV27, with D perhaps TRBD1 (5 bases). V was cut by 5 bases and J by 2 bases, with 15 bases left in between. Germline V gives CDR1 MNHEY, CDR2 SMNVEV (reference sequence). This CDR3 is 16 amino acids long. The CDR3 here is CASSPQGRVNTGELFF. CDR3 nucleotides: TGTGCCAGCAGTCCTCAGGGCAGGGTTAACACCGGGGAGCTGTTTTTT.

The chain couples TRBV29-1 to TRBJ2-5; 7 nucleotides match TRBD1. This CDR3 contains 13 residues. The V gene's germline CDR1 is SQVTM and CDR2 ANQGSEA. The ends lost 7 bases at V and 4 bases at J; junction bases unmatched: 9. CDR3 in amino acids: CSASRTGGETQYF. The CDR3 nucleotides are TGCAGCGCTTCAAGGACAGGTGGAGAGACCCAGTACTTC.

The J gene is TRBJ2-1, the V gene TRBV5-1; TRBD1 matches 9 bases. Looked up from germline, CDR1 is SGHRS and CDR2 is YFSETQ. There are 15 residues in the CDR3. J gave up 9 bases and V 0 bases, and 7 bases lay outside the gene matches. The CDR3 is CASSLDYRGRGEQFF. For the CDR3, the DNA is TGCGCCAGCAGCTTGGACTACAGGGGGCGAGGTGAGCAGTTCTTC.

The V call is TRBV5-4, the J call TRBJ1-1, with 8 positions matching TRBD1. CDR1 and CDR2 (germline): SGHNT, YYREEE (reference sequence). The V and J ends lost 4 bases and 7 bases, in that order; junction bases with no gene match: 9. The CDR3 is made up of 14 amino acids. The CDR3 nucleotides read TGTGCCAGCAGCGCAGACAGGGGCTATGATGAAGCTTTCTTT. Protein: CASSADRGYDEAFF. Full variable domain (remainder filled in from reference TRBV5-4 and TRBJ1-1): ETGVTQSPTHLIKTRGQQVTLRCSSQSGHNTVSWYQQALGQGPQFIFQYYREEENGRGNFPPRFSGLQFPNYSSELNVNALELDDSALYLCASSADRGYDEAFFGQGTRLTVV.

V usage is TRBV4-1 and J usage is TRBJ2-3, with D uncertain. The germline V gene encodes CDR1 MGHRA and CDR2 YSYEKL. This CDR3 comprises 14 residues. The ends were cut back, 2 bases at V and 6 bases at J, with 12 bases in the middle. The CDR3 region has the DNA TGCGCCAGCAGCCAACGGAGCAGCCATGATACGCAGTATTTT. Translating gives CASSQRSSHDTQYF.

This chain joins TRBV7-2 and TRBJ1-3; D may be TRBD1 (5 bases). Looked up from germline, CDR1 is SGHTA and CDR2 is FQGNSA. The CDR3 contains 15 residues. The V and J ends lost 5 bases and 3 bases respectively, with 14 bases between them. This chain's CDR3 is CASSPYGQIGNTIYF. The CDR3 DNA sequence: TGTGCCAGCAGCCCCTATGGACAAATTGGAAACACCATATATTTT.

V is TRBV15 and J is TRBJ2-7; 11 bases align to TRBD2. J gave up 6 bases and V 3 bases, and 4 bases lay outside the gene matches. The CDR3 sequence is 14 residues long. Germline CDR1 is LNHNV and CDR2 is YYDKDF (reference sequence). CDR3 sequence (DNA): TGTGCCACCAGCAGTAGCGGGAGGGCCCTCGAGCAGTACTTC. It encodes CATSSSGRALEQYF.

The genes are TRBV7-3 and TRBJ2-2, with D possibly TRBD2 on 6 matching bases. CDR3 length: 14 amino acids. Between the trimmed V and J ends, which lost 1 base and 5 bases, there was a span of 8 bases. Germline V CDR1 and CDR2: SGHTA, FQGTGA. CDR3 coding DNA: TGTGCCAGCAGCTTAAGCCGGGGGACCGGGGAGCTGTTTTTT. This translates into CASSLSRGTGELFF. Looking up the rest from reference TRBV7-3 and TRBJ2-2 gives the full variable domain: GAGVSQTPSNKVTEKGKYVELRCDPISGHTALYWYRQSLGQGPEFLIYFQGTGAADDSGLPNDRFFAVRPEGSVSTLKIQRTERGDSAVYLCASSLSRGTGELFFGEGSRLTVL.

V and J are TRBV6-5 and TRBJ2-7; 7 bases fit TRBD1. The CDR3 totals 14 residues. Germline-derived CDR1 and CDR2 are MNHEY and SVGAGI. With 4 bases clipped from V and 3 bases from J, the junction kept 6 bases outside the gene matches. DNA for the CDR3: TGTGCCAGCAGTTCCTACAGGGGTGACTACGAGCAGTACTTC. Translating it yields CASSSYRGDYEQYF.

This chain connects TRBV6-1 to TRBJ2-5; possible D gene TRBD2, 5 bases. This CDR3 contains 12 residues. V lost 6 bases and J lost 4, with 9 bases in between. Germline V gene data show CDR1 as MNHNS and CDR2 as SASEGT. CDR3 in DNA: TGTGCCAGCAGCGCAGGAGGAGAGACCCAGTACTTC. As protein: CASSAGGETQYF.